The source of this T cell receptor (beta chain) is a study of pediatric ulcerative colitis. The study, taken as a whole, reports: Ulcerative colitis patients shared more blood-rectal clones than controls.

Details on this clone: The antigen is unknown.

Rectal tissue came from one to two pinch biopsies taken at colonoscopy. Clones were read by immunoSEQ multiplex PCR, and TCRdb kept only the in-frame ones, dropping some. The sample lists 44,000 or so clones; around 76% were seen once. Trimming took off 0 bases at V and 6 bases at J, with 18 bases between the two ends. Looked up from germline, CDR1 is SGHDN and CDR2 is FVKESK. The CDR3 has 16 amino acids. Sequenced: gut tissue. The chain uses TRBV14 and TRBJ2-7, with D possibly matching TRBD1 (5 bases). This clonotype was obtained from a girl aged 10 to 17 with moderate ulcerative colitis. The chain's CDR3 is CASSQDNPGWGREQYF. The CDR3 DNA reads TGTGCCAGCAGCCAAGATAACCCTGGCTGGGGCCGCGAGCAGTACTTC.